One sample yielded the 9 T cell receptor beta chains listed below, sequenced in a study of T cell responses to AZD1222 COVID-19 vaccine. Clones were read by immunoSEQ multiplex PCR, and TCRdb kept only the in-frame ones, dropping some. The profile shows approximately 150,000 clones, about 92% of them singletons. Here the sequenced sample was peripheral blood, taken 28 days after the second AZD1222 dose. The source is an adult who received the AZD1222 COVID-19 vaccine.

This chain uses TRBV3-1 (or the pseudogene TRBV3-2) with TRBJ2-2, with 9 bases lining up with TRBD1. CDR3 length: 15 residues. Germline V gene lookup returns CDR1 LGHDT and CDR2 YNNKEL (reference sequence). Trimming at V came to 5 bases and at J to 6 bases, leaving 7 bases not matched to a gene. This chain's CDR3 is CASSSRGQGAGELFF. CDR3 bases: TGTGCCAGCAGCTCCAGGGGACAGGGAGCCGGGGAGCTGTTTTTT.

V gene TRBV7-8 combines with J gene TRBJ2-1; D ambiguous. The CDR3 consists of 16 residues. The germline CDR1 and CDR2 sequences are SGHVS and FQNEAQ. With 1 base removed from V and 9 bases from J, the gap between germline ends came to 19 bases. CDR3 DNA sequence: TGTGCCAGCAGCTTAGTTCAGGACGGCCACGACGCTGAGCAGTTCTTC. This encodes CASSLVQDGHDAEQFF.

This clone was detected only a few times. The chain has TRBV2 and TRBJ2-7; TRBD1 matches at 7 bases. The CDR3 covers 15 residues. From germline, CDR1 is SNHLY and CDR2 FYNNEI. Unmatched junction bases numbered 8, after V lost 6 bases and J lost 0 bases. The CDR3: CASSGRGLPSYEQYF. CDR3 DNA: TGTGCCAGCAGCGGCAGGGGGTTACCCTCCTACGAGCAGTACTTC.

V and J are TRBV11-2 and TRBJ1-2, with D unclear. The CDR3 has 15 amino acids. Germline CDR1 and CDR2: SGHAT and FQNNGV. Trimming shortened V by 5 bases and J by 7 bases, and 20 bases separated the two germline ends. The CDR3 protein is CASSHCAYGPCGYTF. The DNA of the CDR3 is TGTGCCAGCAGCCACTGTGCATACGGGCCTTGTGGCTACACCTTC.

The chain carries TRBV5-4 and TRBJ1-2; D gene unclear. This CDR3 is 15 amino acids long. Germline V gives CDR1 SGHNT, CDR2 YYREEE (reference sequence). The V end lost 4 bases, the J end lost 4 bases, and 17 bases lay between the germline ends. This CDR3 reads CASSVDPDGSYGYTF. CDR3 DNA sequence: TGTGCCAGCAGCGTGGACCCGGACGGGTCCTATGGCTACACCTTC.

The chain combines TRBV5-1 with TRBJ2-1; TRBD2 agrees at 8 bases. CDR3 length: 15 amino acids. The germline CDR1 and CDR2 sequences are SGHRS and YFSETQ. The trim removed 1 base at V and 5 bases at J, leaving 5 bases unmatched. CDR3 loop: CASSLSASGHNEQFF. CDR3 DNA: TGCGCCAGCAGCTTGTCGGCTAGCGGGCACAATGAGCAGTTCTTC.

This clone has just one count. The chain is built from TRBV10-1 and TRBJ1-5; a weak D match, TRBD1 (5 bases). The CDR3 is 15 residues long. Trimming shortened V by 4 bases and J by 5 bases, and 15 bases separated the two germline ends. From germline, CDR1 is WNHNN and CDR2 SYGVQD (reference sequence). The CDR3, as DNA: TGCGCCAGCAGTGTTGGCGGCAGGGTGGATCAGCCCCAGCATTTT. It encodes CASSVGGRVDQPQHF.

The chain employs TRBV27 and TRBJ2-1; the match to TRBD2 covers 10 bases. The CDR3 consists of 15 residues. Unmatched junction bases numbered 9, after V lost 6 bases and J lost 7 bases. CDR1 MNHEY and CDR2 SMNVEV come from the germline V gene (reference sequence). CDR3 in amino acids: CASRKTSGFFNEQFF. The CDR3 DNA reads TGTGCCAGCAGAAAGACTAGCGGGTTTTTTAATGAGCAGTTCTTC.

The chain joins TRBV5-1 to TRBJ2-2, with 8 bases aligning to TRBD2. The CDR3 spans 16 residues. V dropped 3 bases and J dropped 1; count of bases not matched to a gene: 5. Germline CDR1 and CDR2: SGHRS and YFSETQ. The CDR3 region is CASSSGTRGNTGELFF. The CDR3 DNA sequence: TGCGCCAGCAGCTCAGGGACTAGAGGGAACACCGGGGAGCTGTTTTTT.